These 15 T cell receptor beta chains originate from one sample sequenced in a study of blood T cell repertoires in COVID-19. Using immunoSEQ multiplex PCR, the repertoire was profiled, and TCRdb retains in-frame clones only, with some absent. The sample shows 200,000 to 250,000 clones, less than 85% of them seen only once. Source material: peripheral blood. Source of these receptors: a woman in her sixties or seventies with acute or convalescent COVID-19.

V is TRBV7-6 and J is TRBJ2-2, with TRBD2 matching over 9 bases. Germline CDR1 reads SGHVS; CDR2 reads FNYEAQ. Losses at the gene ends were 5 bases for V and 1 base for J; bases not matched to a gene: 11. The length of the CDR3 is 18 residues. The CDR3 DNA reads TGTGCCAGCAGCCCCAGGACATCTAGCGGGGTGAACACCGGGGAGCTGTTTTTT. This sequence encodes CASSPRTSSGVNTGELFF.

This clone showed up just once. The rearrangement uses TRBV11-2 and TRBJ2-2; a weak D match, TRBD1 (5 bases). The V and J ends lost 0 bases and 6 bases respectively, with 5 bases between them. CDR3 size: 13 residues. Germline V CDR1 and CDR2: SGHAT, FQNNGV. Here the CDR3 reads CASSLDRAGELFF. The CDR3 DNA sequence: TGTGCCAGCAGCTTAGACAGGGCCGGGGAGCTGTTTTTT. Filled out from reference TRBV11-2 and TRBJ2-2, the complete variable domain reads EAGVAQSPRYKIIEKRQSVAFWCNPISGHATLYWYQQILGQGPKLLIQFQNNGVVDDSQLPKDRFSAERLKGVDSTLKIQPAKLEDSAVYLCASSLDRAGELFFGEGSRLTVL.

The V and J genes are TRBV19 and TRBJ2-3, with 8 positions matching TRBD2. In germline, CDR1 is LNHDA, CDR2 SQIVND (reference sequence). This CDR3 is built from 16 residues. The J segment lost 0 bases and the V segment lost 5 bases, leaving 7 bases of the junction unmatched. The CDR3 nucleotides are TGTGCCAGTAGTGATTCGGGGGGGCCTAGCACAGATACGCAGTATTTT. It translates to CASSDSGGPSTDTQYF.

The rearrangement uses TRBV4-2 and TRBJ1-4; D call uncertain. The germline V gene has CDR1 LGHNA and CDR2 YNFKEQ. Trimming shortened V by 2 bases and J by 0 bases, and 10 bases separated the two germline ends. The CDR3 has 16 residues. The CDR3 region has the DNA TGTGCCAGCAGCCAACCCCGTCAGGCAACTAATGAAAAACTGTTTTTT. Its protein is CASSQPRQATNEKLFF.

This sequence joins TRBV5-6 and TRBJ1-2; TRBD1 is a possible D gene (5 bases). This CDR3 contains 14 residues. The germline gives CDR1 SGHDT, CDR2 YYEEEE. With 4 bases removed from V and 7 bases from J, the gap between germline ends came to 17 bases. The CDR3 spells CASSIQGVDGGYTF. CDR3 coding DNA: TGTGCCAGCAGCATCCAGGGCGTAGATGGTGGCTACACCTTC.

This clone showed up just a few times. The chain uses TRBV2 and TRBJ1-4; D not certain. The V gene's germline CDR1 is SNHLY and CDR2 FYNNEI. Deletions cut 2 bases from V and 3 bases from J, with 10 bases between. CDR3 length: 15 residues. The DNA of the CDR3 is TGTGCCAGCAGTGAATCCGGGAGGGCTAATGAAAAACTGTTTTTT. Protein: CASSESGRANEKLFF.

This clone is a singleton in its sample. Here the CDR3 reads CASSSQQGARQPQHF. The CDR3 DNA is TGTGCCAGCAGCTCCCAACAGGGGGCTCGGCAGCCCCAGCATTTT. This chain uses TRBV7-2 with TRBJ1-5; 9 bases line up with TRBD1. The CDR3 consists of 15 residues. Germline trimming cut 4 bases from V and 7 bases from J; bases unmatched to any gene: 8. CDR1 is SGHTA, CDR2 FQGNSA, per germline.

The chain carries TRBV30 and TRBJ2-5; weak D call: TRBD1 (6 bases). Per the germline V gene, CDR1 is GTSNPN and CDR2 is SVGIG (reference sequence). The CDR3 spans 12 residues. Trimming shortened V by 6 bases and J by 1 base, and 9 bases separated the two germline ends. Here the CDR3 reads CACNRVQETQYF. CDR3 nucleotides: TGTGCCTGTAACAGGGTCCAAGAGACCCAGTACTTC.

CDR3 residues: CASSKDRGGDYEQYV. CDR3 nucleotides: TGTGCCAGCAGCAAGGATCGCGGGGGGGATTACGAGCAGTACGTC. This chain uses TRBV21-1 with TRBJ2-7; TRBD2, the D gene given by the table, was not confirmed from the DNA. TRBV21-1 is a documented pseudogene. The CDR3 runs 15 residues.

The CDR3 sequence: CASSLRSAATGEAFF. DNA of the CDR3: TGCGCCAGCAGCTTGAGGAGTGCGGCGACGGGTGAAGCTTTCTTT. The chain recombines TRBV5-1 with TRBJ1-1; D gene uncertain. Between the trimmed V and J ends, which lost 1 base and 7 bases, there was a span of 17 bases. Germline V lookup: CDR1 SGHRS, CDR2 YFSETQ. This CDR3 region has 15 residues.

This chain connects TRBV19 to TRBJ2-5, with a possible D match to TRBD1 (6 bases). The V end was cut by 3 bases, the J end by 4 bases, with 9 bases between. The germline V gene encodes CDR1 LNHDA and CDR2 SQIVND (reference sequence). This CDR3 is 13 amino acids long. The CDR3 loop is CASSMDRTETQYF. DNA of the CDR3: TGTGCCAGTAGTATGGACAGAACAGAGACCCAGTACTTC.

The chain joins TRBV11-3 to TRBJ2-5; D perhaps matches TRBD1 (6 bases). The CDR3 loop spans 15 amino acids. In germline, CDR1 is SGHNT, CDR2 YENEEA. The ends were cut back, 5 bases at V and 2 bases at J, with 15 bases in the middle. The CDR3 reads CASSPGDGEQETQYF. CDR3 bases: TGTGCCAGCAGCCCAGGGGATGGGGAACAAGAGACCCAGTACTTC.

This clone has just a few counts. The chain links TRBV6-6 to TRBJ2-7, with TRBD2 matching over 9 bases. CDR1 is MNHNY, CDR2 SVGAGI, per germline (reference sequence). Losses at the gene ends were 5 bases for V and 0 bases for J; bases not matched to a gene: 14. The CDR3 extends over 18 amino acids. CDR3 in amino acids: CASSRSRREGTNSYEQYF. The DNA for the CDR3 is TGTGCCAGCAGTCGCAGCCGGCGGGAGGGGACCAACTCCTACGAGCAGTACTTC.

V usage is TRBV19 and J usage is TRBJ2-7; TRBD1 is a possible D gene (6 bases). Trimming left V 5 bases short and J 2 bases short, with 16 bases between. Germline V gives CDR1 LNHDA, CDR2 SQIVND (reference sequence). This CDR3 contains 15 residues. As DNA, the CDR3 is TGTGCCAGTAGTTACAGGTCCCAGGGGACCTACGAGCAGTACTTC. This gives the protein CASSYRSQGTYEQYF.

This chain uses TRBV5-6 with TRBJ1-6; 8 bases match TRBD1. Germline trimming cut 4 bases from V and 10 bases from J; bases unmatched to any gene: 10. Germline CDR1 reads SGHDT; CDR2 reads YYEEEE. CDR3 length: 15 residues. The CDR3 loop is CASSLLDRENSPLHF. CDR3 nucleotide sequence: TGTGCCAGCAGCCTCTTGGACAGGGAGAACTCACCCCTCCACTTT.